One TCR beta chain is described in this entry. As yet, its antigen is unknown. Libraries were prepared by immunoSEQ multiplex PCR; TCRdb keeps only in-frame clonotypes and omits some of them. Of about 38,000 clones in the sample, roughly 85% were seen once. The sample comes from a study of STAT5B mutations in CD4+ large granular lymphocyte leukemia. The V and J ends lost 7 bases and 4 bases respectively, with 16 bases between them. CDR3 length: 14 amino acids. Germline V gene lookup returns CDR1 LNHDA and CDR2 SQIVND (reference sequence). General study points: The CD4+ versus CD8+ T-LGLL clonality difference may reflect limited sample size. TRBV06-family usage was enriched in top patient clones (8/27) versus controls (2/35).

Sequenced: CD4+ T cells from blood buffy coats. V and J are TRBV19 and TRBJ1-2; D unclear. This clonotype was sampled from a human donor in good health. Here the CDR3 DNA reads TGTGCCAGTACTTTTGAGGGAGAGGCCTATGGCTACACCTTC. Protein sequence: CASTFEGEAYGYTF.